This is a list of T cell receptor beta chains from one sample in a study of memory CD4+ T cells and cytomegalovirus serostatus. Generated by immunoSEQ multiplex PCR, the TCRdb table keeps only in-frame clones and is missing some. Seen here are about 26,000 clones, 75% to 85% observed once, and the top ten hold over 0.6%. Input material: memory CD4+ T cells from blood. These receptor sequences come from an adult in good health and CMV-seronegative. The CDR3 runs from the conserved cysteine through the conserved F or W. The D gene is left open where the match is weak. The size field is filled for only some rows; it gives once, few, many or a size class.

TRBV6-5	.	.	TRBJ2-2	TGTGCCAGCAGTTACGCGGGACAGAAGAACACCGGGGAGCTGTTTTTT	CASSYAGQKNTGELFF
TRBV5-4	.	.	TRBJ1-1	TGTGCCAGCAGCTTGGAACCAGATTCGAACACTGAAGCTTTCTTT	CASSLEPDSNTEAFF
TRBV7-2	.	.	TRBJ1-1	TGTGCCAGCAGCTTAGTGACCCCTGAAGCTTTCTTT	CASSLVTPEAFF
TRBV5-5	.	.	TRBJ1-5	TGTGCCAGCAGCTTGATTCCCGGAGACCAGCCCCAGCATTTT	CASSLIPGDQPQHF
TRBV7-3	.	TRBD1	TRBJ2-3	TGTGCCAGCAGCTCCGGGACAGGGCTCGCAGATACGCAGTATTTT	CASSSGTGLADTQYF
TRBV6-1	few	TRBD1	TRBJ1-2	TGTGCCAGCAGGGAGACAGGGGACGGTGGCTACACCTTC	CASRETGDGGYTF
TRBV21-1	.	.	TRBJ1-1	TGTGCCAGCAGTAAAGTAGGGGGTCGTGGCACTGAAGCTTTCTTT	CASSKVGGRGTEAFF
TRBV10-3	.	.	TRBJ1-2	TGTGCCATCAGTGAGTCGAGGGAGGGAGGGGATGGCTACACCTTC	CAISESREGGDGYTF
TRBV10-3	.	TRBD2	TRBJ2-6	TGTGCCATCGGACGGGGAGGGTCCGAAACTGGGGCCAACGTCCTGACTTTC	CAIGRGGSETGANVLTF
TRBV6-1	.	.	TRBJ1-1	TGTGCCAGCAGTAAAGACACCACTGAAGCTTTCTTT	CASSKDTTEAFF
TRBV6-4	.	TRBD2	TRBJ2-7	TGTGCCAGCAGTGACGGCGGGGGGGACTCCTACGAGCAGTACTTC	CASSDGGGDSYEQYF
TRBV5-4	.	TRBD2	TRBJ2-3	TGTGCCAGCAGCTTGGGCGGGGGAGGCACAGATACGCAGTATTTT	CASSLGGGGTDTQYF
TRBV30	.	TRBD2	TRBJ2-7	TGTGCCTGGACAGTAGCGGGGGGTCCACCTCCCTTAAGGGAGCAGTACTTC	CAWTVAGGPPPLREQYF
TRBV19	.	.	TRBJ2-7	TGTGCCAGTAGTAGCAGGGGTGGCGAGCAGTACTTC	CASSSRGGEQYF
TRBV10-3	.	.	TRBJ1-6	TGTGCCATCAGTCAGGAACGATATAATTCACCCCTCCACTTT	CAISQERYNSPLHF
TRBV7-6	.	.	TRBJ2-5	TGTGCCAGCAGCCCCCGGGCCCGACAGAGAGAGACCCAGTACTTC	CASSPRARQRETQYF
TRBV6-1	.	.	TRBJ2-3	TGTGCCAGCAGTGAAAGAAACAGGGCCACAGATACGCAGTATTTT	CASSERNRATDTQYF
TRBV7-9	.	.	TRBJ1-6	TGTGCCAGCAGCTTTTCAGGGACGGGATCACCCCTCCACTTT	CASSFSGTGSPLHF
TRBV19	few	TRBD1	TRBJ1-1	TGTGCCAGTAGAATCCGGGACAGGAACACTGAAGCTTTCTTT	CASRIRDRNTEAFF
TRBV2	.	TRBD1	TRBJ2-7	TGTGCCAGCGGAGGACAGGGACGCTCCTACGAGCAGTACTTC	CASGGQGRSYEQYF
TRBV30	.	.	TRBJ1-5	TGTGCCTGGAGTCCTGACACTAATCAGCCCCAGCATTTT	CAWSPDTNQPQHF
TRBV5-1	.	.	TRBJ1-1	TGCGCCAGCAGCTTGGCGGGGGACAACATGAACACTGAAGCTTTCTTT	CASSLAGDNMNTEAFF
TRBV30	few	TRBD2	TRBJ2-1	TGTGCCTGGAGCGGGACTAGCGGCTTCAATGAGCAGTTCTTC	CAWSGTSGFNEQFF
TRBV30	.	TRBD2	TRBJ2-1	TGTGCCTGGAGTGTTGGGACTAGCGGGGTGAATGAGCAGTTCTTC	CAWSVGTSGVNEQFF